This T cell receptor (beta chain) was documented in a study of T cell responses to AZD1222 COVID-19 vaccine (dated by TCRdb to 2020 to 2023). Context from the whole study: AZD1222 recipients given second doses at about 4 weeks or at about 12 weeks were pooled, since spike-specific TCR depth and breadth were not found to differ between the two schedules. Enrollment into the trials was organized by age into subgroups of 18-55, 56-69 and 70-plus years, and those subgroups contained roughly 150, 30 and 60 TCR-sequenced participants, respectively. TCR sequencing covered more than 230 trial participants: 200 to 220 given two doses of AZD1222 and 26 given two doses of MenACWY control vaccine.

Taken from the germline V gene, the CDR1 and CDR2 loops are LGHNA and YNFKEQ. From the cysteine up to the phenylalanine, the CDR3 has a length of 15 residues. The CDR3 DNA has 45 bases and is translated from base 1. The V end loses 0 bases and the J end loses 6 bases, and a stretch of 12 bases separates them. The CDR3 regions of human TCRbeta chains were analyzed by immunosequencing. Concerning the study's data processing: TCRs in the repertoires were compared against a reference library of SARS-CoV-2-specific TCRs that had been generated with the MIRA antigen-specificity platform. Breadth was defined as the fraction of unique TCRs that were SARS-CoV-2-associated, and depth was defined as the fraction of total T cells that were SARS-CoV-2-associated. Using the MIRA data, each spike-specific TCR was mapped to the spike region that the TCR reacts to and placed in a CD4 or CD8 class. Log10-transformed breadth and depth values were compared by one-way ANOVA with Sidak's multiple comparisons tests. Drawn from immuneACCESS, this table holds only the in-frame rearrangements with V and J called that TCRdb kept. Clones are partly lost; checked studies trace under half to an unresolved V gene and leave the rest unexplained. The D gene and trimming were derived from the DNA, and the V and J assignments and clone size from that table. This sample lists 100,000 to 150,000 clones; over 80% were detected once. The ten largest make up less than 6.5% of the sample.

The intended sense of this specimen's time point label: baseline before first vaccination. Samples from vaccinated people were obtained from the UK trials COV001 and COV002, which included a single-blind randomized controlled phase 2/3 trial of AZD1222 (ChAdOx1 nCoV-19) in healthy adults. For TCRbeta chain sequencing, PBMC samples were collected from trial participants at day 0 and at day 28 after the second dose. A word on this clone: No cognate antigen has been identified for it. The record has no base qualities; no much larger clone is one base away.

Overall study results and their limits: Conclusions about previously exposed vaccinees are limited because only a handful of AZD1222 recipients were SARS-CoV-2 seropositive at baseline. Participants were mostly white British, with more females than males. The authors suggested clonal diversity may have been underestimated. Vaccine-associated CD4 TCRs spanned the whole spike protein, with dominant responses in regions 160-218 and 743-854. Epitopes outside the regions mutated in the B.1.351 and B.1.1.7 variants were reportedly recognized by nearly half of the unique spike-specific TCRs. After two AZD1222 doses, both the breadth and the depth of spike-specific TCRs were significantly higher than at day 0 and than in MenACWY recipients. The 56-69-year group was small, and its depth increase did not reach significance, likely because of low power. Because no day 14 peak-response samples were available, repertoires were characterized only after the peak T cell response.

This sequence originates from an adult in good health. The chain is encoded by TRBV4-2 joined to TRBJ2-1; the D gene is possibly TRBD1, with 6 bases matching. This specimen consisted of peripheral blood, obtained on day 0 of AZD1222 vaccination. CDR3 protein: CASSQEVTGFNEQFF. The nucleotide sequence reads TGTGCCAGCAGCCAAGAAGTCACAGGGTTCAATGAGCAGTTCTTC.